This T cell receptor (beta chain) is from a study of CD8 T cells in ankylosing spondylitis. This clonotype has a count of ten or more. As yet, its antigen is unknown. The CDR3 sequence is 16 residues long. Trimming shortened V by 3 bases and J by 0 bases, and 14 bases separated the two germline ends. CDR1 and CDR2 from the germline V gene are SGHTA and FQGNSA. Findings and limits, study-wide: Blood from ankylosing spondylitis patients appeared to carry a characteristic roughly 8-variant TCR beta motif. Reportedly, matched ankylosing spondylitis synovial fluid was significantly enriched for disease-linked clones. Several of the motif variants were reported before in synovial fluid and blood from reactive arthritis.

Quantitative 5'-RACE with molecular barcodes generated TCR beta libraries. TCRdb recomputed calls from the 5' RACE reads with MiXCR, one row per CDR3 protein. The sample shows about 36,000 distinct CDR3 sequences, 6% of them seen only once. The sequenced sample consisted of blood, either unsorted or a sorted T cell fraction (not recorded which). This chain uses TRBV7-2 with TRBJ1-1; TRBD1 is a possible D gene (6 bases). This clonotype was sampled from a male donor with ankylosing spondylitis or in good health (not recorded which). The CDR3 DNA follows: TGTGCCAGCAGCTTGACAGGCGGCAAGCTGAACACTGAAGCTTTCTTT. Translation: CASSLTGGKLNTEAFF.